The 9 T cell receptor beta chains in this list originate from one sample, sequenced in a study of blood T cell repertoires in COVID-19. Measured with immunoSEQ multiplex PCR; TCRdb has only the in-frame clones, and not every one. The table includes around 330,000 clones, over 75% detected once. Sequenced sample: peripheral blood. Receptors were obtained from a woman between 50 and 59 years old with active or convalescent COVID-19.

The chain recombines TRBV7-2 with TRBJ2-1; D is perhaps TRBD2 (6 bases). This CDR3 spans 12 amino acids. CDR1 and CDR2 from the germline V gene are SGHTA and FQGNSA. With 5 bases removed from V and 9 bases from J, the gap between germline ends came to 11 bases. The CDR3 protein is CASSQTRLEQFF. The CDR3 nucleotides read TGTGCCAGCAGCCAGACTAGGCTTGAGCAGTTCTTC.

The chain employs TRBV7-9 and TRBJ2-7; TRBD1 matches 8 bases. In germline, CDR1 is SEHNR, CDR2 FQNEAQ (reference sequence). V trimming: 1 base; J trimming: 12 bases; junction bases outside the gene matches: 8. The CDR3 has 13 residues. The CDR3 protein is CASSLDTDRVPYF. The CDR3 region has the DNA TGTGCCAGCAGCTTAGATACGGACAGGGTTCCGTACTTC.

This clone showed up just once. The chain links TRBV2 to TRBJ2-3, with 9 bases lining up with TRBD2. Germline lookup yields CDR1 SNHLY and CDR2 FYNNEI. This CDR3 contains 18 residues. V gave up 6 bases and J gave up 2 bases; unmatched junction bases: 15. CDR3 protein: CASSTRRASGKSTDTQYF. The CDR3 nucleotides are TGTGCCAGCAGCACTCGGCGGGCTAGCGGGAAATCCACAGATACGCAGTATTTT.

CDR3 coding DNA: TGTGCCATCGACAAATTTGGGCAGGGTAGCACAGATACGCAGTATTTT. Its protein is CAIDKFGQGSTDTQYF. The chain uses TRBV6-6 and TRBJ2-3, with a tentative D call TRBD1 (5 bases). CDR1 and CDR2 from the germline V gene are MNHNY and SVGAGI (reference sequence). The CDR3 has 16 amino acids. V was trimmed by 10 bases and J by 0 bases, leaving 20 bases between them.

The chain joins TRBV5-4 to TRBJ2-2; the match to TRBD1 covers 10 bases. Germline V lookup: CDR1 SGHNT, CDR2 YYREEE (reference sequence). The CDR3 runs 16 residues. The V segment lost 4 bases and the J segment 3 bases; nucleotides outside the gene matches: 6. This CDR3 is CASSPGQGGYTGELFF. DNA of the CDR3: TGTGCCAGCAGCCCCGGACAGGGGGGGTACACCGGGGAGCTGTTTTTT.

The V gene is TRBV6-1, the J gene TRBJ2-3, with 7 bases matching TRBD2. Trimming cost V 2 bases and J 0 bases; bases outside gene matches: 5. The CDR3 is made up of 16 amino acids. Germline values: CDR1 MNHNS, CDR2 SASEGT. The CDR3 DNA follows: TGTGCCAGCAGTGAATGGACTAGATCGAGCACAGATACGCAGTATTTT. This encodes CASSEWTRSSTDTQYF.

The CDR3 DNA reads as TGTGCCAGCAGCTCAGGGACTAGCCCCTCCTACAATGAGCAGTTCTTC. Protein: CASSSGTSPSYNEQFF. The chain has TRBV7-9 and TRBJ2-1, with 9 nucleotides matching TRBD2. Germline V gene sequence: CDR1 SEHNR, CDR2 FQNEAQ (reference sequence). The CDR3 spans 16 residues. The junction had 4 bases not matched to a gene; V was cut back by 4 bases and J by 0 bases.

The chain carries TRBV2 and TRBJ2-7; 7 bases line up with TRBD2. Germline V gives CDR1 SNHLY, CDR2 FYNNEI. This CDR3 has 13 amino acids. V lost 7 bases and J lost 0; bases outside the gene matches: 3. CDR3 in amino acids: CASTAGSSYEQYF. CDR3 nucleotides: TGTGCCAGCACAGCGGGGTCCTCCTACGAGCAGTACTTC.

The chain joins TRBV20-1 to TRBJ1-4, with 8 bases identical to TRBD1. The J segment lost 8 bases and the V segment lost 3 bases, leaving 8 bases of the junction unmatched. Germline CDR1 and CDR2: DFQATT and SNEGSKA (reference sequence). The CDR3 is made up of 14 amino acids. CDR3 region: CSASAGQGGEKLFF. CDR3 coding DNA: TGCAGTGCTAGTGCCGGACAGGGAGGAGAAAAACTGTTTTTT.